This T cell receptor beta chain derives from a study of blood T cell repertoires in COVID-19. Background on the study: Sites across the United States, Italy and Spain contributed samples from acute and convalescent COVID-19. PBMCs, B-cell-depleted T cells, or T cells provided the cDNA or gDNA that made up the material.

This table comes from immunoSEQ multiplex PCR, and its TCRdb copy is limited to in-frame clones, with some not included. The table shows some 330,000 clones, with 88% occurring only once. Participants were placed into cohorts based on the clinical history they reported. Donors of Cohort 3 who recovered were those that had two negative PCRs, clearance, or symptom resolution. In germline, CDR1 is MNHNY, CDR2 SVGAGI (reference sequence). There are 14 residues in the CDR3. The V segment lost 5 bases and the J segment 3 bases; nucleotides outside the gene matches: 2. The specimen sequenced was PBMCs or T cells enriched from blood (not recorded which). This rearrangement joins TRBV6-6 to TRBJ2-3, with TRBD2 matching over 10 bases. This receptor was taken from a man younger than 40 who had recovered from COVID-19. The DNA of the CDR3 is TGTGCCAGCAGTCCGGGACTAGCGACAGATACGCAGTATTTT. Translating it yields CASSPGLATDTQYF.